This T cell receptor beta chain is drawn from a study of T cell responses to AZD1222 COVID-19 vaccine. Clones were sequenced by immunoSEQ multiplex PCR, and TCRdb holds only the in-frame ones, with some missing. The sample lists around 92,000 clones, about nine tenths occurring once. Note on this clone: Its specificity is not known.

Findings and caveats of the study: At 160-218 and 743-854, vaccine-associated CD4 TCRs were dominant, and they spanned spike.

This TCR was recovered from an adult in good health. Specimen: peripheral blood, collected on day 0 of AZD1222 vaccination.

CDR3 sequence reads: CASSSGGWDTEAFF. In DNA, the CDR3 is TGTGCCAGCAGCTCAGGGGGCTGGGACACTGAAGCTTTCTTT. The chain combines TRBV28 with TRBJ1-1, with 8 positions matching TRBD1. This CDR3 region has 14 residues. Per the germline V gene, CDR1 is MDHEN and CDR2 is SYDVKM. The V and J ends lost 6 bases and 3 bases, in that order; junction bases with no gene match: 6.